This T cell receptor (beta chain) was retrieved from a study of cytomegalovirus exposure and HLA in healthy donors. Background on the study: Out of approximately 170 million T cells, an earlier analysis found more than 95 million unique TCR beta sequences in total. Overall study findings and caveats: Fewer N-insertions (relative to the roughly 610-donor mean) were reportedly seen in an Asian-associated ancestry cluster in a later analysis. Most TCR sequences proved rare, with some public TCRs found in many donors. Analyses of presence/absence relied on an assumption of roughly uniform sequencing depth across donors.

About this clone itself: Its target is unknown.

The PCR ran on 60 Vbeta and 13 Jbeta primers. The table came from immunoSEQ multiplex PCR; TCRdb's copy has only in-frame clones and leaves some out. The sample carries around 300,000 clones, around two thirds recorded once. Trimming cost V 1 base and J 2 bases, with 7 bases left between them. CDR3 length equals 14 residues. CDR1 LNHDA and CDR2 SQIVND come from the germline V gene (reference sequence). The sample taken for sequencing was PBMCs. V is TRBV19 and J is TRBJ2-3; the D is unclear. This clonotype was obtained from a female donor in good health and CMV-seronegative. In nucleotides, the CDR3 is TGTGCCAGTAGTATAGGGAGATACACAGATACGCAGTATTTT. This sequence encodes CASSIGRYTDTQYF.